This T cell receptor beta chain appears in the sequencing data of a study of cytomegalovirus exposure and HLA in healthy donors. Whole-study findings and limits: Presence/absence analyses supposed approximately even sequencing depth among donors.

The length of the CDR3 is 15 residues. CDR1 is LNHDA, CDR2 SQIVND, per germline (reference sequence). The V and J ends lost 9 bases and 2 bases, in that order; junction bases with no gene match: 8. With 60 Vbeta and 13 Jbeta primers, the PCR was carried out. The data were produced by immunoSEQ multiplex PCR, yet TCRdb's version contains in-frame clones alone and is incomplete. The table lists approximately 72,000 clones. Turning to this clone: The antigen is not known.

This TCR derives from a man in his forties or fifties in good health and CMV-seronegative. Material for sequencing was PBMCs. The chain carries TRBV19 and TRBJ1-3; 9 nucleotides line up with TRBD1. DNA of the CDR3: TGTGCCAGCAGCGAGACAGGGGGTACTGGAAACACCATATATTTT. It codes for CASSETGGTGNTIYF.